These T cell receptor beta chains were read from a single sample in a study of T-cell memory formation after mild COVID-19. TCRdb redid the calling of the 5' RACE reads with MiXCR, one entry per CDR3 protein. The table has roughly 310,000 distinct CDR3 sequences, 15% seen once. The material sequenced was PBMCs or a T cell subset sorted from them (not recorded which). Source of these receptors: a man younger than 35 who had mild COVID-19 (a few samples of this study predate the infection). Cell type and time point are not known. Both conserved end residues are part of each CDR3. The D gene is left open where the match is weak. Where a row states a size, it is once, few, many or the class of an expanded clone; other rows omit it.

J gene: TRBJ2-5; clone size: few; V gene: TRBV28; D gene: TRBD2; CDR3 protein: CASSDAGGWETQYF; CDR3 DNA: TGTGCCAGCAGTGACGCGGGAGGGTGGGAGACCCAGTACTTC
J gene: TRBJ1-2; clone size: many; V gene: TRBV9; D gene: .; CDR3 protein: CASSVGVGGYTF; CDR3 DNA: TGTGCCAGCAGCGTAGGGGTTGGCGGCTACACCTTC
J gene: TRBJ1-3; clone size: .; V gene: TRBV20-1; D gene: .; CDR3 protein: CSAPTGYSGNTIYF; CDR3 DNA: TGCAGTGCCCCGACAGGATACTCTGGAAACACCATATATTTT
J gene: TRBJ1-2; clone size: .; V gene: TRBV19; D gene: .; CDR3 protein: CASSPNTGPGYGYTF; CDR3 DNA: TGTGCCAGTAGTCCCAACACGGGACCCGGGTATGGCTACACCTTC
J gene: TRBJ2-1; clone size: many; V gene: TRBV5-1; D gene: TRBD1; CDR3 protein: CASSLQGLSNNEQFF; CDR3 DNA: TGCGCCAGCAGCCTACAGGGGTTGTCCAACAATGAGCAGTTCTTC
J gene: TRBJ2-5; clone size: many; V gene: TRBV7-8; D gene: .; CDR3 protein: CASNPTGEGETQYF; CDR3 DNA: TGTGCCAGCAACCCGACAGGGGAGGGAGAGACCCAGTACTTC
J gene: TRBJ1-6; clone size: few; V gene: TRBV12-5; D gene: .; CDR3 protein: CASGRNLGGAEVLFNSPLHF; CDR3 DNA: TGTGCTAGTGGTCGCAATTTGGGGGGCGCGGAGGTACTCTTTAATTCACCCCTCCACTTT
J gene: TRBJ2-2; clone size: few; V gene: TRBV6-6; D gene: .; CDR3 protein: CAARLGVNTGELFF; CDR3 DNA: TGTGCCGCCCGACTAGGGGTAAACACCGGGGAGCTGTTTTTT
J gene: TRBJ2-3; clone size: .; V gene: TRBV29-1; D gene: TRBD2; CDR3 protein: CSVGSGVDTQYF; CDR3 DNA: TGCAGCGTTGGGAGCGGGGTAGATACGCAGTATTTT
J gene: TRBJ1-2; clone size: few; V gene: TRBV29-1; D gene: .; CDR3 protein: CSVEVPGNYGYTF; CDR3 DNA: TGCAGCGTTGAAGTCCCCGGGAATTATGGCTACACCTTC
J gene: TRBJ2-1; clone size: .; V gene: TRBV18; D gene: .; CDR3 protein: CASSPYRVWEQFF; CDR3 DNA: TGTGCCAGCTCACCATACAGGGTCTGGGAGCAGTTCTTC
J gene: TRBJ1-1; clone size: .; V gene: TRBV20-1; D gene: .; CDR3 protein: CSARDKTANTEAFF; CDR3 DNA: TGCAGTGCTAGAGACAAAACCGCGAACACTGAAGCTTTCTTT
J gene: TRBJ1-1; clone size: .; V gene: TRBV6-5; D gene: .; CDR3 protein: CASTANTEAFF; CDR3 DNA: TGTGCCAGCACAGCGAACACTGAAGCTTTCTTT
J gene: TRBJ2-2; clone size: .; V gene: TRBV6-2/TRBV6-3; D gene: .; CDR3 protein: CASSRLSRDTGELFF; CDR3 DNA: TGTGCCAGCAGCCGCCTATCCCGGGACACCGGGGAGCTGTTTTTT
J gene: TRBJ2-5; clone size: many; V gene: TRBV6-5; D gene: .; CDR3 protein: CASSYSMRETQYF; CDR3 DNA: TGTGCCAGCAGTTACTCCATGAGGGAGACCCAGTACTTC
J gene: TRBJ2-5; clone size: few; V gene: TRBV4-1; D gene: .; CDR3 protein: CASSHPPGHQLKTQYF; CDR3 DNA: TGCGCCAGCAGCCACCCTCCGGGACATCAATTGAAGACCCAGTACTTC
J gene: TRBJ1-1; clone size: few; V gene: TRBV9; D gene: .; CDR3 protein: CASSVTGLVGDTEAFF; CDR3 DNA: TGTGCCAGCAGCGTTACAGGGCTCGTTGGGGACACTGAAGCTTTCTTT
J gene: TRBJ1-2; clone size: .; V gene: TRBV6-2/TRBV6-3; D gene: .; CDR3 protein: CASSYPHRAGYGYTF; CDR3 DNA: TGTGCCAGCAGTTACCCCCACAGGGCGGGCTATGGCTACACCTTC
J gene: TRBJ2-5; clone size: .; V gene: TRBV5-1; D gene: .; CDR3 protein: CASSLGAIKTQYF; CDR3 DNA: TGCGCCAGCAGCTTAGGAGCTATTAAGACCCAGTACTTC
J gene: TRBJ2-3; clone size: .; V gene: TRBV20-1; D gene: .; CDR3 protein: CSAEYSSTDTQYF; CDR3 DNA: TGCAGTGCTGAATATTCTAGCACAGATACGCAGTATTTT
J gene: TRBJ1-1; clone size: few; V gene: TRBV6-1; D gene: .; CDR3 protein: CASSDPGWRGTEAFF; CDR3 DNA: TGTGCCAGCAGTGACCCCGGGTGGCGGGGCACTGAAGCTTTCTTT
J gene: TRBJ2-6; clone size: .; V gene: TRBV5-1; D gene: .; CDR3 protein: CASAPRGGSGANVLTF; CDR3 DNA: TGCGCCAGCGCTCCCCGAGGAGGCTCTGGGGCCAACGTCCTGACTTTC
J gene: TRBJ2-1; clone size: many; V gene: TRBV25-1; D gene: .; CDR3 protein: CASSVRGARIYNEQFF; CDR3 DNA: TGTGCCAGCAGTGTCCGGGGGGCCAGGATATACAATGAGCAGTTCTTC
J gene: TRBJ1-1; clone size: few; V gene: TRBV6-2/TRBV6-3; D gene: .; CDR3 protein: CASSAGLWLNTEAFF; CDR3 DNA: TGTGCCAGCAGTGCCGGACTGTGGCTGAACACTGAAGCTTTCTTT
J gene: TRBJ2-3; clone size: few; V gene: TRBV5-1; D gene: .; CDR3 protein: CASSWARVRRGPDTQYF; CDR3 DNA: TGCGCCAGCAGCTGGGCGCGGGTTCGGAGGGGCCCAGATACGCAGTATTTT
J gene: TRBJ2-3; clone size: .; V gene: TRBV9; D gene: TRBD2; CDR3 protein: CASSPPGLAGTDTQYF; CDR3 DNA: TGTGCCAGCAGCCCCCCGGGACTAGCGGGCACAGATACGCAGTATTTT
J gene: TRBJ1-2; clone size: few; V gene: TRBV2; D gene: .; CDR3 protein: CASSEDRYYGYTF; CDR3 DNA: TGTGCCAGCAGTGAAGACAGATACTATGGCTACACCTTC
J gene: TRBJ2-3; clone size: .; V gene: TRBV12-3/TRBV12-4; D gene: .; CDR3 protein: CASNSPGRGIIDTQYF; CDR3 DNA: TGTGCCAGCAATTCCCCCGGCCGGGGAATAATAGATACGCAGTATTTT
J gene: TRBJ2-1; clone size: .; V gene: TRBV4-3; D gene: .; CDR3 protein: CAISQDISGSSYNEQFF; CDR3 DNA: TGCGCCATCAGCCAAGACATTTCAGGGAGCTCCTACAATGAGCAGTTCTTC
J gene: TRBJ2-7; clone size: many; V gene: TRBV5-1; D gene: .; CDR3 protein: CASSGGTVYEQYF; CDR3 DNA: TGCGCCAGCAGCGGAGGGACAGTTTACGAGCAGTACTTC
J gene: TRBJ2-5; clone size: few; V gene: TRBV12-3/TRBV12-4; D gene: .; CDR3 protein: CASSFSGRETQYF; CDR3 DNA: TGTGCCAGCAGTTTTTCAGGGAGAGAGACCCAGTACTTC
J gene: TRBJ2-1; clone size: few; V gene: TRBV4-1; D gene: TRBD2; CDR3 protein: CASSPLAGGANEQFF; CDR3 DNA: TGCGCCAGCAGCCCCTTAGCGGGGGGGGCCAATGAGCAGTTCTTC
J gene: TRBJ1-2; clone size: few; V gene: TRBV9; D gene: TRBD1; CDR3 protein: CASSRGGSGYTF; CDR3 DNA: TGTGCCAGCAGCCGAGGGGGCTCTGGCTACACCTTC
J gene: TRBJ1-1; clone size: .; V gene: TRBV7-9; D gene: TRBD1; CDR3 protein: CASSPGQGRETEAFF; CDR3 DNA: TGTGCCAGCAGTCCAGGACAGGGCCGGGAGACTGAAGCTTTCTTT
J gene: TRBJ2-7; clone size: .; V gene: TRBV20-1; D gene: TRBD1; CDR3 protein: CSASLPGQGAYEQYF; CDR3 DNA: TGCAGTGCTAGCCTCCCGGGACAGGGCGCGTACGAGCAGTACTTC
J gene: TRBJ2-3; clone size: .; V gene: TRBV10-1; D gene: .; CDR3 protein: CASLTSTDTQYF; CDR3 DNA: TGCGCCAGCTTAACTAGCACAGATACGCAGTATTTT
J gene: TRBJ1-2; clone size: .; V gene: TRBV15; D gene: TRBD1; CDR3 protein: CATRGQGGGYTF; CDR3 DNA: TGTGCCACCAGGGGACAGGGAGGAGGCTACACCTTC
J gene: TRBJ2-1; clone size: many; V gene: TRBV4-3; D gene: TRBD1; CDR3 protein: CASSQFTGDEQFF; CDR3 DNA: TGCGCCAGCAGCCAGTTCACAGGGGATGAGCAGTTCTTC
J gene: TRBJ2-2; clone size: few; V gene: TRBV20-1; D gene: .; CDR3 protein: CSQVNPTGELFF; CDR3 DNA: TGCAGCCAAGTAAACCCTACCGGGGAGCTGTTTTTT
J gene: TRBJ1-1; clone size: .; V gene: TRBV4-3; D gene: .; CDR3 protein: CASSQVDLLGTEAFF; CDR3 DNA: TGCGCCAGCAGCCAAGTTGATCTTTTGGGCACTGAAGCTTTCTTT
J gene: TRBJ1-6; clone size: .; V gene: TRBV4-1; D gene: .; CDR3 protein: CASSLGVADNSPLHF; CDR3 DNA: TGCGCCAGCAGCCTGGGGGTAGCAGATAATTCACCCCTCCACTTT
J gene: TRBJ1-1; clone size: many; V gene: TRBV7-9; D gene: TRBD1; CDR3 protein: CASSSDRGREAFF; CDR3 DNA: TGTGCCAGCAGCTCGGACAGGGGGCGAGAGGCTTTCTTT
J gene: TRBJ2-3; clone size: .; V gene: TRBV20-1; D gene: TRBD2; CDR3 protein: CSAHPGRGYTQYF; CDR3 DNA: TGCAGTGCACACCCGGGGCGGGGGTATACGCAGTATTTT
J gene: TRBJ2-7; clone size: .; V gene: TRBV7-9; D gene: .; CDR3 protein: CASSLLTDPPYEQYF; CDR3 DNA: TGTGCCAGCAGCCTACTGACAGACCCACCCTACGAGCAGTACTTC
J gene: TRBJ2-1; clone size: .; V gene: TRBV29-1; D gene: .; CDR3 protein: CSVEYRQGNEQFF; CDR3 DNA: TGCAGCGTTGAGTACCGACAAGGGAATGAGCAGTTCTTC
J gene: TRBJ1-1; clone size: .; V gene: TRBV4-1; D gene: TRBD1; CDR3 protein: CASSPRQGLNTEAFF; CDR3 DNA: TGCGCCAGCAGCCCGCGACAGGGGCTGAACACTGAAGCTTTCTTT
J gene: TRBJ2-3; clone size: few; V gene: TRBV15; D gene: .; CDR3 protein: CATSRQGTDTQYF; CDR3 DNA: TGTGCCACCAGCAGACAGGGGACAGATACGCAGTATTTT
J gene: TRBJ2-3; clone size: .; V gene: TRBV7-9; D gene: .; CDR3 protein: CASNYRPTDTQYF; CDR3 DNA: TGTGCCAGCAACTACAGGCCCACAGATACGCAGTATTTT
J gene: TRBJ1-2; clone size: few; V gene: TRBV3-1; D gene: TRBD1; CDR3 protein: CASSLGQGAGYTF; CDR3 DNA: TGTGCCAGCAGCCTAGGGCAGGGGGCTGGCTACACCTTC
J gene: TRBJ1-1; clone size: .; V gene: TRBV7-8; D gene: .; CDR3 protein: CASSLPGKTEAFF; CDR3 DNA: TGTGCCAGCAGCTTACCAGGGAAGACTGAAGCTTTCTTT
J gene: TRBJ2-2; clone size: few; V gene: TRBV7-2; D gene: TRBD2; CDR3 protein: CASSRRGAGGNTGELFF; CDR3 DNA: TGTGCCAGCAGCCGCCGGGGAGCGGGGGGGAACACCGGGGAGCTGTTTTTT
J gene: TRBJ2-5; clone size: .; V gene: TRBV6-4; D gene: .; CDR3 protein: CASSDSKGWETQYF; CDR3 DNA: TGTGCCAGCAGTGACTCGAAGGGCTGGGAGACCCAGTACTTC
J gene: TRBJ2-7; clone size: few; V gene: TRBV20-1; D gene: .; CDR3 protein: CSARGPEVSYEQYF; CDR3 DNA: TGCAGTGCTAGGGGGCCGGAGGTCTCCTACGAGCAGTACTTC
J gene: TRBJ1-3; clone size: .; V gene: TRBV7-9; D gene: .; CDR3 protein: CASSLLRNTIYF; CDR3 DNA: TGTGCCAGCAGCTTACTTAGAAACACCATATATTTT
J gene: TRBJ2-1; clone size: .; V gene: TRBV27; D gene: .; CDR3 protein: CASQDSPSSRNEQFF; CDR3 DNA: TGTGCCAGCCAAGACAGCCCTAGCTCCCGCAATGAGCAGTTCTTC
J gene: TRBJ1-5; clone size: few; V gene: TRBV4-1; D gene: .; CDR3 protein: CASSQGHTGNQPQHF; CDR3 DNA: TGCGCCAGCAGCCAAGGGCATACAGGAAATCAGCCCCAGCATTTT
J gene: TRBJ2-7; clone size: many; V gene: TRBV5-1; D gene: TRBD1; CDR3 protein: CASNPEGQGFHEQYF; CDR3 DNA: TGCGCCAGCAATCCAGAGGGACAGGGGTTCCACGAGCAGTACTTC
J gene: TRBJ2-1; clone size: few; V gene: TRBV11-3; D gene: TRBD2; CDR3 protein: CASSPPTSGGYNEQFF; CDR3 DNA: TGTGCCAGCAGCCCTCCAACTAGCGGGGGGTACAATGAGCAGTTCTTC
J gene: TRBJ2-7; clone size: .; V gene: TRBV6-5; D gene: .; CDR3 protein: CASSYRPPVHEQYF; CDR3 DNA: TGTGCCAGCAGTTATCGTCCCCCGGTCCACGAGCAGTACTTC
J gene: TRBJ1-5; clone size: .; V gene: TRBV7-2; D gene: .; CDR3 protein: CASSLTFREGASNQPQHF; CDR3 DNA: TGTGCCAGCAGCTTGACTTTTCGTGAAGGGGCGAGCAATCAGCCCCAGCATTTT